The T cell receptor (beta chain) described here comes from a study of T cell repertoires in cytomegalovirus infection. Across the study: A matching HLA type, together with CMV infection, was signaled by public TCR beta signatures. Study-level results: Dominant in the ex vivo response were TCR beta clonotypes restricted by HLA-C and specific for CMV. The cumulative frequency of public TCR beta families identified carriers of CMV plus the relevant HLA.

Via MiXCR, TCRdb re-called the reads, giving one row per CDR3 protein. The top ten clones hold 2.5% to 3% of a sample with more than 150,000 distinct CDR3 sequences, 15% to 20% of them seen once. Germline V gene lookup returns CDR1 SQVTM and CDR2 ANQGSEA. V lost 5 bases to trimming and J lost 0 bases, with 11 bases between them. CDR3 length equals 14 residues. Remarks on this clonotype: Its target is not known.

The gene calls are TRBV29-1 and TRBJ1-3; unclear D gene. This receptor was identified in a human donor in good health (CMV status not recorded). Some clones in this sample may be carry-over from other donors' samples. The sample taken for sequencing was PBMCs. The chain's CDR3 is CSVLKGNSGNTIYF. The CDR3 DNA sequence: TGCAGCGTTCTAAAGGGAAACTCTGGAAACACCATATATTTT.